A single sample is the source of the 23 T cell receptor beta chains below, sequenced in a study of patients and donors after allogeneic stem cell transplantation. TCRdb re-analysed the RT-PCR reads in MiXCR, keeping a single row per CDR3 protein. The sample has approximately 160,000 distinct CDR3 sequences, approximately 30% seen once. Sequenced: blood, either unsorted or a sorted T cell fraction (not recorded which). The receptors shown here come from a human donor who was either an allogeneic HSCT recipient or a stem cell or donor lymphocyte infusion donor (not recorded which). It is not recorded whose cells these are; they may come from a transplant donor.

This clonotype came up a few times. The chain combines TRBV7-2 with TRBJ2-3; a weak D match, TRBD2 (5 bases). V lost 4 bases, J lost 11 bases, and 10 bases lay in between. Germline loops: CDR1 SGHTA, CDR2 FQGNSA. The CDR3 extends over 11 amino acids. CDR3 coding DNA: TGTGCCAGCAGCTCCAATCGGGGGCAGTATTTT. It is translated as CASSSNRGQYF.

The rearrangement links TRBV29-1 to TRBJ2-1; 13 bases match TRBD2. Trimming removed 0 bases from V and 15 bases from J; junction bases left unmatched: 11. Germline V lookup: CDR1 SQVTM, CDR2 ANQGSEA. The CDR3 length is 15 residues. In DNA form, the CDR3 reads TGCAGCGTTGAAGATCTTAGGGGACTAGCGGGATTCTCGTTCTTC. Its translation is CSVEDLRGLAGFSFF.

This clonotype was detected ten times or more. The CDR3 DNA reads as TGTGCCAGCAGCTACGGGACGCTAGCAACTAATGAAAAACTGTTTTTT. This translates into CASSYGTLATNEKLFF. The chain has TRBV7-9 and TRBJ1-4; D might be TRBD1 (5 bases). The V gene's germline CDR1 is SEHNR and CDR2 FQNEAQ (reference sequence). The CDR3 is made up of 16 amino acids. V was cut by 4 bases and J by 0 bases, with 12 bases left in between.

This chain joins TRBV29-1 and TRBJ2-1, with D unresolved. Trimming removed 8 bases at V and 4 bases at J, with 9 bases between. CDR3 length: 11 residues. Germline loops: CDR1 SQVTM, CDR2 ANQGSEA. CDR3: CSLVTYNEQFF. The DNA of the CDR3 is TGCAGCCTGGTGACTTACAATGAGCAGTTCTTC.

This clonotype was observed a handful of times. J is TRBJ1-5 and V is TRBV27; no reliable D call. The V end lost 7 bases, the J end lost 0 bases, and 13 bases lay between the germline ends. Germline loops: CDR1 MNHEY, CDR2 SMNVEV (reference sequence). The CDR3 has 15 residues. CDR3 DNA: TGTGCCAGCACCAAAGGTGGCTATAGCAATCAGCCCCAGCATTTT. Protein sequence: CASTKGGYSNQPQHF.

This clonotype was seen a few times. The chain carries TRBV28 and TRBJ2-3, with TRBD1 matching over 8 bases. The CDR3 runs to 16 residues. The J segment lost 1 base and the V segment lost 5 bases, leaving 8 bases of the junction unmatched. The germline V gene encodes CDR1 MDHEN and CDR2 SYDVKM. CDR3 loop: CASSPAGGEGTDTQYF. The DNA of the CDR3 is TGTGCCAGCAGTCCGGCAGGGGGCGAGGGCACAGATACGCAGTATTTT.

In its sample, this clonotype was seen a few times. The chain has TRBV15 and TRBJ2-7; 7 nucleotides line up with TRBD1. Trimming cost V 0 bases and J 3 bases; bases outside gene matches: 11. CDR1 LNHNV and CDR2 YYDKDF come from the germline V gene (reference sequence). The CDR3 loop spans 17 amino acids. This CDR3 is CATSRDLEYRGNYEQYF. Here the CDR3 DNA reads TGTGCCACCAGCAGAGATCTGGAGTACAGGGGTAACTACGAGCAGTACTTC.

In DNA form, the CDR3 reads TGCGCCAGCAGCCAAGGACAGGGGGCGATAAACGAGCAGTACTTC. Protein: CASSQGQGAINEQYF. V usage is TRBV4-3 and J usage is TRBJ2-7; 10 nucleotides match TRBD1. The CDR3 covers 15 residues. J was trimmed by 5 bases and V by 1 base; bases with no gene match: 5. From germline, CDR1 is LGHNA and CDR2 YSLEER.

A few counts support this clonotype. The chain recombines TRBV28 with TRBJ2-1; 8 nucleotides match TRBD2. The germline gives CDR1 MDHEN, CDR2 SYDVKM. The CDR3 has 12 amino acids. The V and J ends lost 2 bases and 15 bases, in that order; junction bases with no gene match: 6. The CDR3 DNA sequence: TGTGCCAGCAGTTTACGCCTAGCGGGTCCGTTCTTC. Its translation: CASSLRLAGPFF. The full variable domain, its missing parts supplied by reference TRBV28 and TRBJ2-1, is DVKVTQSSRYLVKRTGEKVFLECVQDMDHENMFWYRQDPGLGLRLIYFSYDVKMKEKGDIPEGYSVSREKKERFSLILESASTNQTSMYLCASSLRLAGPFFGPGTRLTVL.

The chain has TRBV12-3 or TRBV12-4 and TRBJ1-4; the D gene is possibly TRBD1 (6 bases). V lost 4 bases and J lost 8, with 17 bases in between. This CDR3 comprises 15 residues. The CDR3 loop is CASSYEGGRLEKLFF. The CDR3 DNA reads as TGTGCCAGCAGTTATGAGGGGGGGCGCTTAGAAAAACTGTTTTTT.

The chain employs TRBV4-1 and TRBJ2-5; TRBD1 might be the D (6 bases). Germline-derived CDR1 and CDR2 are MGHRA and YSYEKL. The CDR3 is 15 residues long. Trimming removed 1 base from V and 5 bases from J, with 14 bases in between. The CDR3 loop reads CASSQGRGTPETQYF. CDR3 DNA: TGCGCCAGCAGCCAAGGCAGGGGCACACCGGAGACCCAGTACTTC.

The sample holds a few counts of this clonotype. The V and J genes are TRBV27 and TRBJ2-7; D ambiguous. The V end lost 0 bases, the J end lost 2 bases, and 8 bases lay between the germline ends. Germline V gene sequence: CDR1 MNHEY, CDR2 SMNVEV (reference sequence). CDR3 length: 14 amino acids. The DNA for the CDR3 is TGTGCCAGCAGTTTATCAGCACGAACCTACGAGCAGTACTTC. Translation gives CASSLSARTYEQYF.

The chain recombines TRBV12-3 or TRBV12-4 with TRBJ1-5; TRBD1 matches at 9 bases. The CDR3 loop spans 15 amino acids. Unmatched junction bases numbered 6, after V lost 4 bases and J lost 5 bases. CDR3 protein: CASSSSGQGYQPQHF. The CDR3 DNA reads as TGTGCCAGCAGTTCCTCGGGACAGGGCTATCAGCCCCAGCATTTT.

The V gene is TRBV4-3, the J gene TRBJ1-2; D possibly corresponds to TRBD1 (6 bases). V lost 1 base and J 3 bases, leaving 12 bases between the germline ends. CDR3 length: 15 residues. Germline V gene sequence: CDR1 LGHNA, CDR2 YSLEER. DNA for the CDR3: TGCGCCAGCAGCCAAGGGGGGCAGGGCCACTATGGCTACACCTTC. It codes for CASSQGGQGHYGYTF.

This clonotype was recorded a few times. The chain links TRBV27 to TRBJ2-3, with TRBD2 matching over 13 bases. Trimming at V came to 2 bases and at J to 6 bases, leaving 14 bases not matched to a gene. Germline V gene lookup returns CDR1 MNHEY and CDR2 SMNVEV (reference sequence). This CDR3 has 19 amino acids. For the CDR3, the DNA is TGTGCCAGCAGTTTAAAACCCCCTGGACTAGCGGGAGTCCGGGATACGCAGTATTTT. Its translation: CASSLKPPGLAGVRDTQYF.

The rearrangement links TRBV27 to TRBJ2-7, with TRBD2 matching 8 bases. Germline V gene lookup returns CDR1 MNHEY and CDR2 SMNVEV (reference sequence). V lost 0 bases to trimming and J lost 1 base; unmatched junction nucleotides: 14. The CDR3 loop spans 19 amino acids. DNA of the CDR3: TGTGCCAGCAGTTTATCACCCCCTTGGGGTCTAGCGGGTTCCTACGAGCAGTACTTC. Its translation: CASSLSPPWGLAGSYEQYF.

The chain is built from TRBV5-6 and TRBJ2-7; maybe TRBD2 (5 bases). V lost 0 bases to trimming and J lost 6 bases, with 13 bases between them. Germline V lookup: CDR1 SGHDT, CDR2 YYEEEE. CDR3 size: 14 residues. As DNA, the CDR3 is TGTGCCAGCAGCTTGGTATCGGGATGGTCCGAGCAGTACTTC. Amino acid sequence: CASSLVSGWSEQYF.

V gene TRBV7-8 combines with J gene TRBJ2-6; no definite D call. Between the trimmed V and J ends, which lost 1 base and 3 bases, there was a span of 7 bases. The CDR3 loop spans 15 amino acids. Germline CDR1 is SGHVS and CDR2 is FQNEAQ. CDR3 protein: CASSLERFGANVLTF. The DNA of the CDR3 is TGTGCCAGCAGCTTAGAACGGTTTGGGGCCAACGTCCTGACTTTC.

V and J are TRBV4-2 and TRBJ2-7, with TRBD1 identical over 7 bases. CDR1 and CDR2 from the germline V gene are LGHNA and YNFKEQ. The ends lost 0 bases at V and 3 bases at J; junction bases unmatched: 5. The CDR3 is made up of 15 amino acids. CDR3 loop: CASSQDGNRGYEQYF. The CDR3 nucleotides are TGTGCCAGCAGCCAAGATGGGAACAGGGGCTACGAGCAGTACTTC.

The genes are TRBV4-1 and TRBJ2-3, with unresolved D. Trimming took off 4 bases at V and 2 bases at J, with 7 bases between the two ends. The CDR3 spans 13 residues. Germline CDR1 reads MGHRA; CDR2 reads YSYEKL. The CDR3 is CASSLLVTDTQYF. CDR3 bases: TGCGCCAGCAGCCTCCTAGTCACAGATACGCAGTATTTT.

V and J are TRBV15 and TRBJ2-7; D not resolved. The CDR3 is made up of 12 amino acids. With 1 base removed from V and 4 bases from J, the gap between germline ends came to 5 bases. Per the germline V gene, CDR1 is LNHNV and CDR2 is YYDKDF (reference sequence). As DNA, the CDR3 is TGTGCCACCAGCAGAGTAGGATACGAGCAGTACTTC. Translating it yields CATSRVGYEQYF.

This chain uses TRBV29-1 with TRBJ1-1; tentative D call: TRBD1 (6 bases). The CDR3 has 16 residues. Germline V lookup: CDR1 SQVTM, CDR2 ANQGSEA. V shed 0 bases and J shed 4 bases, with 18 bases lying between them. CDR3 protein: CSVEDLQQGGRTEAFF. The CDR3 DNA sequence: TGCAGCGTTGAAGATCTCCAACAGGGAGGACGCACTGAAGCTTTCTTT.

The J gene is TRBJ2-5, the V gene TRBV7-9; D not certain. This CDR3 region has 11 residues. V lost 6 bases and J 4 bases, leaving 6 bases between the germline ends. Germline V lookup: CDR1 SEHNR, CDR2 FQNEAQ (reference sequence). CDR3 protein: CASRSGETQYF. CDR3 nucleotides: TGTGCCAGCAGGTCGGGAGAGACCCAGTACTTC.